One T cell receptor beta chain is described in this entry. The clone's antigen remains unknown. This may arise from a read error, as a much more abundant clone is one base away. Graves' hyperthyroidism was defined as stable when no progression to ophthalmopathy occurred over 18 months of follow-up. Hyperthyroidism patients were newly diagnosed, with disease duration under 2 months, and aged 18 to 65 years. Any patient with an uncontrolled infection, another autoimmune disease, pregnancy or lactation was excluded. Diagnoses relied on clinical symptoms, serum thyroxine and TRAb, thyroid ultrasound and orbital computed tomography. PBMCs were isolated from 7.5 to 10 ml of fresh peripheral blood by Ficoll-Paque density gradient centrifugation. Total RNA was extracted with Trizol reagent, and quality was checked on an Agilent 2100 Bioanalyzer. The cysteine opens and the phenylalanine closes a CDR3 of 16 amino acids. The retained sequence is limited to the CDR3, 48 bases, with the frame set at the first base. Per the germline V gene (reference sequence), MNHEY is the CDR1 and SMNVEV is the CDR2.

The TCR beta CDR3 regions were amplified from the RNA transcripts. The first round of RT-PCR for the TCR CDR3 was performed with the HTBI primer set and the Qiagen OneStep RT-PCR kit. A second multiplex PCR round built the libraries, followed by size selection and purification. Sequencing of the libraries was done on an Illumina HiSeq2000 using paired-end 100 bp reads. From the authors' description of their analysis: Raw data were processed with SOAPnuke, discarding reads with adapters, uncalled bases, mean Phred below 15, or no exact constant-primer or identifier match. COPE v1.2.5 was used to merge high-quality paired reads, and clonotypes were defined as unique nucleotide sequences. MiTCR v1.1 was used to align the clonotypes against IMGT TRBV, TRBD and TRBJ reference segments. Analysis was restricted to V-J combinations with a frequency above 0.0001, which covered 98% to 99.2% of repertoires. A TCS score was defined as the ratio of F50 (clonal expansion) to E x V (chaos), with BLOSUM62-based TCRdist applied between CDR3 peptides within each V-J. Welch's t-statistics and random forest reduced some 510 V-J features to roughly 13, which were used in a naive Bayes classifier (R e1071). In TCRdb, the public reads were trimmed at Q25 with fastp and aligned with MiXCR, with productive beta chains retained. Records with the same CDR3 protein are collapsed into one entry carrying the most frequent genes and DNA. The V and J calls come from TCRdb's annotation, not from the publication. In this sample the table shows around 580,000 distinct CDR3 sequences, approximately 15% of which occur a single time. The top ten clones comprise around 18% of the sample.

These data come from a study of T cells in Graves' hyperthyroidism and ophthalmopathy (dated by TCRdb to between 2018 and 2020). Regarding the study in general: Peripheral blood was sampled at the time of initial diagnosis, prior to any treatment. TCR V-J signatures able to tell the groups apart were searched for in a discovery cohort of 100 patients, of whom about 40 had Graves' ophthalmopathy and some 60 had stable Graves' hyperthyroidism. Whether ophthalmopathy could be predicted prospectively was tested in an independent validation cohort made up of approximately 19 hyperthyroidism patients plus 17 patients who later progressed to ophthalmopathy. The roughly 90 discovery patients were divided at random into training and test sets in a 7:3 ratio. The study also compared thyroid tissue and blood T-cell repertoires from about 6 Graves' hyperthyroidism patients. Once sampling was done, hyperthyroidism patients were given methimazole at a starting dose of 30 mg daily, whereas ophthalmopathy patients were given high-dose intravenous methylprednisolone. The paper reports TCR Vbeta CDR3 sequencing of approximately 130 peripheral blood samples: 43 ophthalmopathy, under 85 hyperthyroidism and around 17 progressor patients. What the work shows at the level of the full study, not this receptor alone: Sample size was not statistically predetermined, and blinding of investigators to group allocation was not performed. In validation, progression to ophthalmopathy was predicted by the model with about 70% sensitivity and 72% to 80% specificity, a median of about 6 months before onset. Ophthalmopathy was separated from stable hyperthyroidism by a 13 V-J signature model, with around 88% sensitivity and about 81% specificity obtained in cross-validation and 80%/75% obtained in testing. Blood samples also contained most of the expanded thyroid clonotypes (frequency above 0.001), which suggests that blood repertoires may reflect thyroid immune responses.

Material: blood. Recombination joined TRBV27 with TRBJ2-1, and perhaps TRBD2 as D gene, on 7 matching bases. The receptor comes from a young woman with Graves' hyperthyroidism. The CDR3 region has the sequence CTSSQDGGRPYNEQFF. The sequenced DNA: TGTACCAGCAGTCAGGACGGGGGGCGCCCCTACAATGAGCAGTTCTTC.